This TCR beta chain was sequenced during a study of blood T cell repertoires in COVID-19. CDR3 length: 16 amino acids. The ends lost 1 base at V and 5 bases at J; junction bases unmatched: 11. The V gene's germline CDR1 is SGHRS and CDR2 YFSETQ. Per the original methods: Amplification of reference gene primers provided the estimated nucleated cell counts. Repertoires were generated with immunoSEQ multiplex PCR, while TCRdb's copy carries only in-frame clones and drops some. That table furnishes V, J and clone size, whereas the DNA furnished D and trimming. The repertoire consists of a few hundred thousand clones, with more than 65% occurring once and the leading ten covering roughly 3%.

The gene calls are TRBV5-1 and TRBJ2-7; TRBD2 matches at 8 bases. The sequenced sample consisted of peripheral blood. The receptor's source is a woman in her twenties or thirties who had recovered from COVID-19. CDR3 region: CASSLLSTGGIHEQYF. The CDR3 bases are TGCGCCAGCAGCTTGTTATCTACGGGAGGGATCCACGAGCAGTACTTC.